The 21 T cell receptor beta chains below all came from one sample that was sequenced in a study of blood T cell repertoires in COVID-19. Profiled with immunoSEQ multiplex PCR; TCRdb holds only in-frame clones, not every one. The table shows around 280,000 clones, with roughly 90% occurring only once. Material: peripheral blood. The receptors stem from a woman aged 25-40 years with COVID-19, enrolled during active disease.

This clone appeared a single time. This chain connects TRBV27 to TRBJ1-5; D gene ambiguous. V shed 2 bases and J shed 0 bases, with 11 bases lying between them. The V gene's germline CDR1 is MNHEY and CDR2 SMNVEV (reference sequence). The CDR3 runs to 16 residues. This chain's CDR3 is CASSLNGENSNQPQHF. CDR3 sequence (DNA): TGTGCCAGCAGTTTAAACGGGGAAAATAGCAATCAGCCCCAGCATTTT.

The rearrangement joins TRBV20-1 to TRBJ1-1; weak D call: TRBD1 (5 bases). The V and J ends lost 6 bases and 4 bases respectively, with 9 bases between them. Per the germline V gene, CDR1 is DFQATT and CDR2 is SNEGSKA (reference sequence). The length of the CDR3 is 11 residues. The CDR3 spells CSAEGVTEAFF. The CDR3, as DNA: TGCAGTGCGGAAGGGGTCACTGAAGCTTTCTTT.

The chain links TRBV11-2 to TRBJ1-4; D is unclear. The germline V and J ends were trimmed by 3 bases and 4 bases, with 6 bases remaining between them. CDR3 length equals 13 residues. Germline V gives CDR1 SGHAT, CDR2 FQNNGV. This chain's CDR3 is CASSLAFNEKLFF. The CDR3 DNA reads TGTGCCAGCAGCTTGGCTTTTAATGAAAAACTGTTTTTT. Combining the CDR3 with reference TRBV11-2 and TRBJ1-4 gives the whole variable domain EAGVAQSPRYKIIEKRQSVAFWCNPISGHATLYWYQQILGQGPKLLIQFQNNGVVDDSQLPKDRFSAERLKGVDSTLKIQPAKLEDSAVYLCASSLAFNEKLFFGSGTQLSVL.

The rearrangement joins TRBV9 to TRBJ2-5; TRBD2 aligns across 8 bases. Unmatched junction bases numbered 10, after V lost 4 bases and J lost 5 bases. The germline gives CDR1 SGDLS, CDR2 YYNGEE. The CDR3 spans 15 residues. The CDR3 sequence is CASSPDLASGETQYF. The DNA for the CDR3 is TGTGCCAGCAGCCCCGATTTGGCTAGCGGGGAGACCCAGTACTTC.

CDR3 loop: CASSLKQTYGYTF. In DNA form, the CDR3 reads TGTGCCAGCAGCTTAAAACAGACCTATGGCTACACCTTC. The chain recombines TRBV7-8 with TRBJ1-2; D gene uncertain. CDR1 and CDR2 (germline): SGHVS, FQNEAQ. The V end was cut by 2 bases, the J end by 4 bases, with 8 bases between. This CDR3 contains 13 residues.

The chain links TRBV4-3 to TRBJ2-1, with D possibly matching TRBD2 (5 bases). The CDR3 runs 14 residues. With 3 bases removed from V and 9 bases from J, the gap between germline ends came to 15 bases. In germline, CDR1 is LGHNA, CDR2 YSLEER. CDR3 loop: CASSHNRARGEQFF. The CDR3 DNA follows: TGCGCCAGCAGCCACAACCGGGCCCGGGGTGAGCAGTTCTTC.

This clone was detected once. In DNA form, the CDR3 reads TGCAGCGTTGAAGTGAAGGGAGTAACCCAGTACTTC. Its protein product is CSVEVKGVTQYF. This chain links TRBV29-1 with TRBJ2-5, with D possibly TRBD2 on 5 matching bases. Germline V gene data show CDR1 as SQVTM and CDR2 as ANQGSEA. The CDR3 is 12 residues long. V was trimmed by 1 base and J by 8 bases, leaving 11 bases between them.

CDR3 bases: TGTGCCAGCAGTTCCGGGACAGACTACGAGCAGTACTTC. Protein product: CASSSGTDYEQYF. The chain joins TRBV7-9 to TRBJ2-7; TRBD1 agrees at 7 bases. V lost 6 bases, J lost 3 bases, and 5 bases stayed unmatched. The CDR3 contains 13 residues. CDR1 is SEHNR, CDR2 FQNEAQ, per germline (reference sequence).

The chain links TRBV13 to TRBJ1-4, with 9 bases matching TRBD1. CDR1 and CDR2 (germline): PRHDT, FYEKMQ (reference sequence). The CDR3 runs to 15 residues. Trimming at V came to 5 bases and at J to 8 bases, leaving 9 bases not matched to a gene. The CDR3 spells CASSPGQGRGEKLFF. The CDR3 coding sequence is TGTGCCAGCAGCCCCGGACAGGGGAGAGGAGAAAAACTGTTTTTT. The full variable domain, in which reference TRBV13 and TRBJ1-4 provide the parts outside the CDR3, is AAGVIQSPRHLIKEKRETATLKCYPIPRHDTVYWYQQGPGQDPQFLISFYEKMQSDKGSIPDRFSAQQFSDYHSELNMSSLELGDSALYFCASSPGQGRGEKLFFGSGTQLSVL.

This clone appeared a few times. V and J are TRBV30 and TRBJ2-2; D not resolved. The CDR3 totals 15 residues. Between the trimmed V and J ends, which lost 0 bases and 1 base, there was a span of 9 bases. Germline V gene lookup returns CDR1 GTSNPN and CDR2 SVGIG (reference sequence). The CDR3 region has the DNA TGTGCCTGGAGTGTTTACGCTATGAACACCGGGGAGCTGTTTTTT. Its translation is CAWSVYAMNTGELFF.

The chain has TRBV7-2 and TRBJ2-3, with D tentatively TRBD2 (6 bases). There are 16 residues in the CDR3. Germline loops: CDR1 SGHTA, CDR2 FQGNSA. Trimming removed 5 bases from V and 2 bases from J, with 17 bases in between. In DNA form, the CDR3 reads TGTGCCAGCAGCCTTGACCTAGCGATGCTCACAGATACGCAGTATTTT. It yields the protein CASSLDLAMLTDTQYF.

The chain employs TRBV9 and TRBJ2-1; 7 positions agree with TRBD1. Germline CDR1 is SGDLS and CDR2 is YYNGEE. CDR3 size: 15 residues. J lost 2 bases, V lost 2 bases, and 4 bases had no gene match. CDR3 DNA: TGTGCCAGCAGCGTCGACAGGGATGCCTACAATGAGCAGTTCTTC. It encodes CASSVDRDAYNEQFF. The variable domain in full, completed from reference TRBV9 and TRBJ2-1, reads DSGVTQTPKHLITATGQRVTLRCSPRSGDLSVYWYQQSLDQGLQFLIQYYNGEERAKGNILERFSAQQFPDLHSELNLSSLELGDSALYFCASSVDRDAYNEQFFGPGTRLTVL.

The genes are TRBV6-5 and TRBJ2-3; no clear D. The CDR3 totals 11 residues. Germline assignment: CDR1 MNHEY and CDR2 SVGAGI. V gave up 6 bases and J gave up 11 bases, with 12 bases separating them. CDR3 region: CASSLSFGQYF. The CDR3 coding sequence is TGTGCCAGCAGCCTATCCTTTGGGCAGTATTTT.

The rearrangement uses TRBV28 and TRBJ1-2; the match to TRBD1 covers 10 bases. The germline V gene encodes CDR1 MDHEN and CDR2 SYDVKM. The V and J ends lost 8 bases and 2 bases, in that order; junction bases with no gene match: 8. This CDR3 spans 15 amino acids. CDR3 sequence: CASARPGQGNYGYTF. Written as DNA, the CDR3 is TGTGCCAGCGCGAGACCGGGACAGGGGAACTATGGCTACACCTTC.

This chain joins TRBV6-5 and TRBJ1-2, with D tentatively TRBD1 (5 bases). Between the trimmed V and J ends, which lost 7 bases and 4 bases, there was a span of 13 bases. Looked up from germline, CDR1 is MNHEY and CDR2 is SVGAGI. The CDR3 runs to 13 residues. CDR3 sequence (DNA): TGTGCCAGCACACCGGGAGACAGCTATGGCTACACCTTC. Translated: CASTPGDSYGYTF.

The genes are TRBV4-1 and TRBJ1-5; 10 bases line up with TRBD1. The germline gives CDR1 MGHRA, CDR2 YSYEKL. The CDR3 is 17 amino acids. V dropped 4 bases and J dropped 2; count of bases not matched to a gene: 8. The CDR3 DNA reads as TGCGCCAGCAGCCTGGGGACAGGGGAGGACGGCAATCAGCCCCAGCATTTT. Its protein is CASSLGTGEDGNQPQHF.

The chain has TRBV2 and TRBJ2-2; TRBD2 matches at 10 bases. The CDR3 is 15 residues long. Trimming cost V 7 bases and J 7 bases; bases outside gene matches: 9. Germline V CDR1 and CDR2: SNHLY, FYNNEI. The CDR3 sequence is CASTGMTSGFGELFF. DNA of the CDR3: TGTGCCAGCACGGGAATGACTAGCGGGTTCGGGGAGCTGTTTTTT. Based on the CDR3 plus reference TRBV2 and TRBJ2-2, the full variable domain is EPEVTQTPSHQVTQMGQEVILRCVPISNHLYFYWYRQILGQKVEFLVSFYNNEISEKSEIFDDQFSVERPDGSNFTLKIRSTKLEDSAMYFCASTGMTSGFGELFFGEGSRLTVL.

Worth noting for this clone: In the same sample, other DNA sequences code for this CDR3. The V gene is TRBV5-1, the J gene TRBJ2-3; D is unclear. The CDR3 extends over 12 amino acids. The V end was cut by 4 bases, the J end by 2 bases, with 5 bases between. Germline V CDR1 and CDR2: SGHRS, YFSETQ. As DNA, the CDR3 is TGCGCCAGCAGCCTCCCCACAGATACGCAGTATTTT. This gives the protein CASSLPTDTQYF.

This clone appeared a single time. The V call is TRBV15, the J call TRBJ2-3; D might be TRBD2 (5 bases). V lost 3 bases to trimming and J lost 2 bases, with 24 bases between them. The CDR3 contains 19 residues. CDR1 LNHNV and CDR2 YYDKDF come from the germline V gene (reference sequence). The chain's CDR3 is CATSRPSLALIRATDTQYF. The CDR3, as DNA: TGTGCCACCAGCAGGCCATCCTTAGCGCTGATACGCGCCACAGATACGCAGTATTTT.

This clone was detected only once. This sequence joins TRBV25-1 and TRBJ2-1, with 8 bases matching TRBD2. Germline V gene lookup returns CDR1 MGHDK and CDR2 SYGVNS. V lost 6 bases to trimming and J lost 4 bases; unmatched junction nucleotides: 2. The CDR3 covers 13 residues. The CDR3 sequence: CASRASGYNEQFF. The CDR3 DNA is TGTGCCAGCAGGGCTAGCGGGTACAATGAGCAGTTCTTC.

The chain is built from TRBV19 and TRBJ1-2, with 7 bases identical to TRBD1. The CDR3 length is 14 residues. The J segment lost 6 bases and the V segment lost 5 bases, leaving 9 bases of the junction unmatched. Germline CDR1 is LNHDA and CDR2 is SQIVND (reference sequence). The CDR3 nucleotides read TGTGCCAGTAGTTCCCGCCAGGGGGGTCATGGCTACACCTTC. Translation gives CASSSRQGGHGYTF.